This T cell receptor beta chain derives from a study of shared clonotypes between healthy human individuals. Study-wide background: Used for every donor were three CD4 naive, three CD4 memory, two CD8 naive and one CD8 memory plate. Study-wide findings and caveats: Sorted-subset sequencing, rarefaction showed, was incomplete despite large depth.

V dropped 5 bases and J dropped 6 bases, with 7 bases sitting between them. Germline V gene lookup returns CDR1 MNHNY and CDR2 SVGAGI (reference sequence). The CDR3 extends over 12 amino acids. Donors were healthy HIV-negative adults without recently reported acute infections or vaccinations. With regard to this clone: Its antigen is still unknown.

Sequencing was performed with immunoSEQ multiplex PCR; in TCRdb, only in-frame clones are kept and a portion is missing. The sample holds over a million clones, around 95% seen once. The chain employs TRBV6-6 and TRBJ2-2; no reliable D call. The receptor comes from a man aged 30 to 39 in good health. Sequencing was done on a sample of naive CD4+ T cells sorted from blood. Subset reported: CD45RA+ positively selected. The CDR3 protein is CASSTRSGELFF. DNA for the CDR3: TGTGCCAGCAGTACAAGGTCCGGGGAGCTGTTTTTT.